The clone carrying this T cell receptor (beta chain) was found many times. Its antigen is not known. The entire patient cohort was treatment-naive prior to thyroid surgery. The junction had 24 bases not matched to a gene; V was cut back by 5 bases and J by 5 bases. Germline CDR1 and CDR2: SGHVS and FQNEAQ. This CDR3 is 20 amino acids long. Original data processing: To classify distant metastasis in papillary thyroid cancer, a model was built from CDR3 differences across clinicopathological groups. TCRdb reassembled clones from the PCR reads with MiXCR. The authors' filters were not applied to this entry. The profile shows approximately 12,000 clones, roughly 21% of them singletons. The sample belongs to a study of metastatic and nonmetastatic thyroid tumors. Notes on the study in general: Malignant thyroid tumors reportedly exceeded benign nodules significantly in TCR beta diversity, with the difference appearing in blood and tumor.

The chain employs TRBV7-8 and TRBJ2-5; 9 bases are shared with TRBD2. The sample comprised adjacent normal tissue. This TCR came from a female donor with papillary thyroid cancer or a benign thyroid nodule (not recorded which). Some clones in this sample may be carry-over from other donors' samples. CDR3 nucleotides: TGTGCCAGCAGCGGACGACCTCGGTACACTACTAGCGGGTCCCCGGAGACCCAGTACTTC. This gives the protein CASSGRPRYTTSGSPETQYF.